Presented here are 7 T cell receptor beta chains from one specimen sequenced in a study of beta chain features in type 1 diabetes. Points from the study as a whole: TCRB CDR3s were moderately but significantly shorter in Type 1 diabetes patients in all four CD4+ subsets.

Antigen specificity for these receptors is unknown. Every isolated RNA sample was fully reverse transcribed, so sequencing captured expressed TCRB transcripts. The repertoire was sequenced with immunoSEQ multiplex PCR; TCRdb's copy has only in-frame clones and lacks some. Here the sample spans 630,000 or so clones, about 14% being singletons. What was sequenced was naive CD4+ T cells from blood. The source is a man younger than 35 with type 1 diabetes.

This clone showed up just a few times. This sequence joins TRBV5-1 and TRBJ2-5; 8 bases align to TRBD1. J lost 5 bases, V lost 2 bases, and 2 bases had no gene match. From germline, CDR1 is SGHRS and CDR2 YFSETQ. This CDR3 spans 13 amino acids. CDR3 coding DNA: TGCGCCAGCAGCTTTCGGGACAGGGAGACCCAGTACTTC. Amino acid sequence: CASSFRDRETQYF.

The gene calls are TRBV9 and TRBJ2-3, with a weak D call TRBD1 (8 bases). This CDR3 is built from 16 residues. CDR1 and CDR2 from the germline V gene are SGDLS and YYNGEE. Trimming removed 0 bases at V and 3 bases at J, with 14 bases between. In nucleotides, the CDR3 is TGTGCCAGCAGCGTAGTAGGACAGGGAGGGACAGATACGCAGTATTTT. It codes for CASSVVGQGGTDTQYF.

There are a few counts of this clone. This chain joins TRBV4-3 and TRBJ2-3, with D perhaps matching TRBD1 (6 bases). Germline-derived CDR1 and CDR2 are LGHNA and YSLEER. This CDR3 comprises 18 residues. Trimming took 0 bases from V and 5 from J, leaving 21 bases between them. CDR3 region: CASSQDGAGVALGDTQYF. The CDR3 DNA reads TGCGCCAGCAGCCAAGATGGGGCAGGGGTTGCTCTAGGAGATACGCAGTATTTT.

This clone was observed a handful of times. J is TRBJ2-4 and V is TRBV27; D may be TRBD2 (6 bases). Per the germline V gene, CDR1 is MNHEY and CDR2 is SMNVEV (reference sequence). Trimming left V 6 bases short and J 3 bases short, with 21 bases between. The CDR3 is 17 amino acids. As DNA, the CDR3 is TGTGCCAGCAGCCTTCAGGCTGGGGGGAGAGGCAAAAACATTCAGTACTTC. Protein: CASSLQAGGRGKNIQYF.

This chain uses TRBV11-2 with TRBJ2-3; 9 bases line up with TRBD2. Germline values: CDR1 SGHAT, CDR2 FQNNGV. The CDR3 is made up of 14 amino acids. Trimming cost V 3 bases and J 3 bases; bases outside gene matches: 1. In DNA form, the CDR3 reads TGTGCCAGCAGCTTGACTAGCGGAACAGATACGCAGTATTTT. It specifies CASSLTSGTDTQYF.

This clone has just a few counts. This chain links TRBV19 with TRBJ2-3, with 11 bases matching TRBD2. V shed 4 bases, J shed 2 bases, and the junction held 8 bases outside the gene matches. Germline CDR1 is LNHDA and CDR2 is SQIVND (reference sequence). This CDR3 is built from 17 residues. The CDR3 here is CASSTGGTSGYTDTQYF. DNA of the CDR3: TGTGCCAGTAGTACCGGAGGGACTAGCGGTTACACAGATACGCAGTATTTT.

This clone has only a few counts. CDR3 residues: CAWSLELGSYEQYF. The DNA for the CDR3 is TGTGCCTGGAGCCTAGAACTAGGCTCCTACGAGCAGTACTTC. The gene calls are TRBV30 and TRBJ2-7, with D perhaps TRBD2 (5 bases). The CDR3 loop spans 14 amino acids. The germline V gene encodes CDR1 GTSNPN and CDR2 SVGIG (reference sequence). V lost 3 bases and J 0 bases, leaving 12 bases between the germline ends.